The present TCR beta chain was sequenced within a study of T cell changes during pregnancy in multiple sclerosis. This clone was picked up one time. This CDR3 contains 18 residues. The germline V gene has CDR1 SGHVS and CDR2 FQNEAQ. Deletions cut 5 bases from V and 1 base from J, with 21 bases between. Assay used: immunoSEQ multiplex PCR; TCRdb lists only in-frame clones, some missing. This sample has 60,000 or so clones, with 80% to 90% found just once. V gene TRBV7-8 combines with J gene TRBJ1-5; TRBD1 is a possible D gene (6 bases). The TCR was taken from a female donor in good health, enrolled as a control in a pregnancy study. Sequenced material: peripheral blood, taken in the first trimester of pregnancy. CDR3 region: CASSLVREFGQSNQPQHF. Here the CDR3 DNA reads TGTGCCAGCAGCCTCGTGCGTGAATTCGGACAGAGCAATCAGCCCCAGCATTTT.